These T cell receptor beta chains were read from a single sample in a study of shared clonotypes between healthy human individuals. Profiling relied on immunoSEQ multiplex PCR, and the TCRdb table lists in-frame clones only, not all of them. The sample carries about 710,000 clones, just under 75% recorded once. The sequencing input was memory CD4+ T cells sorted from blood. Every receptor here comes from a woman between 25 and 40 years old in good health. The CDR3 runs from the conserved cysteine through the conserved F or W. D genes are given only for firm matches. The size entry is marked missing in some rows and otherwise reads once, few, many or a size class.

CDR3 protein: CASSPGLRRDSYEQYF
CDR3 DNA: TGCGCCAGCAGCCCGGGGTTGCGGAGGGATTCCTACGAGCAGTACTTC
D gene: NA
V gene: TRBV5-1
clone size: once
J gene: TRBJ2-7

CDR3 protein: CASSILSGSTYEQYF
CDR3 DNA: TGTGCCAGTAGTATATTAAGCGGGAGTACGTACGAGCAGTACTTC
D gene: TRBD2
V gene: TRBV19
clone size: few
J gene: TRBJ2-7

CDR3 protein: CASSPRGVVARPQHF
CDR3 DNA: TGTGCCAGCAGCCCCCGAGGCGTGGTGGCTCGGCCCCAGCATTTT
D gene: NA
V gene: TRBV5-6
clone size: NA
J gene: TRBJ1-5

CDR3 protein: CASSQVAGGTPDQYF
CDR3 DNA: TGTGCCAGCAGCCAAGTAGCGGGAGGGACCCCCGACCAGTACTTC
D gene: TRBD2
V gene: TRBV4-2
clone size: NA
J gene: TRBJ2-7

CDR3 protein: CASKVAGKETQYF
CDR3 DNA: TGTGCCAGCAAGGTCGCAGGGAAGGAGACCCAGTACTTC
D gene: NA
V gene: TRBV11-1
clone size: once
J gene: TRBJ2-5

CDR3 protein: CASRAERNYGYTF
CDR3 DNA: TGCGCCAGCAGAGCAGAAAGAAACTATGGCTACACCTTC
D gene: NA
V gene: TRBV5-1
clone size: NA
J gene: TRBJ1-2

CDR3 protein: CSVREQTNTEAFF
CDR3 DNA: TGCAGCGTTCGGGAACAGACGAACACTGAAGCTTTCTTT
D gene: NA
V gene: TRBV29-1
clone size: NA
J gene: TRBJ1-1

CDR3 protein: CASRLSGANNEQFF
CDR3 DNA: TGTGCCAGCAGGCTAAGCGGGGCCAACAATGAGCAGTTCTTC
D gene: TRBD2
V gene: TRBV6-5
clone size: NA
J gene: TRBJ2-1

CDR3 protein: CASSSRGGGPSGELFF
CDR3 DNA: TGCGCCAGCAGCTCCCGTGGGGGAGGGCCATCCGGGGAGCTGTTTTTT
D gene: TRBD2
V gene: TRBV5-1
clone size: once
J gene: TRBJ2-2

CDR3 protein: CASYDGQAFNEQFF
CDR3 DNA: TGTGCCAGCTATGATGGACAGGCCTTCAATGAGCAGTTCTTC
D gene: TRBD1
V gene: TRBV2
clone size: NA
J gene: TRBJ2-1

CDR3 protein: CASSHRTAEYGYTF
CDR3 DNA: TGTGCCAGCAGCCACCGGACAGCAGAATATGGCTACACCTTC
D gene: NA
V gene: TRBV5-6
clone size: NA
J gene: TRBJ1-2

CDR3 protein: CASSPLGQVLSYEQYF
CDR3 DNA: TGCGCCAGCAGCCCCCTAGGACAGGTCCTCTCCTACGAGCAGTACTTC
D gene: TRBD1
V gene: TRBV4-1
clone size: NA
J gene: TRBJ2-7

CDR3 protein: CASSPPDRGHNGYTF
CDR3 DNA: TGCGCCAGCAGCCCCCCCGACAGGGGGCATAATGGCTACACCTTC
D gene: TRBD1
V gene: TRBV5-1
clone size: NA
J gene: TRBJ1-2

CDR3 protein: CASSPPVGTNYGYTF
CDR3 DNA: TGTGCCAGCAGTCCCCCCGTGGGAACTAACTATGGCTACACCTTC
D gene: NA
V gene: TRBV28
clone size: NA
J gene: TRBJ1-2

CDR3 protein: CSVEAVSSYEQYF
CDR3 DNA: TGCAGCGTTGAGGCGGTTAGCTCCTACGAGCAGTACTTC
D gene: NA
V gene: TRBV29-1
clone size: NA
J gene: TRBJ2-7

CDR3 protein: CASSTATGRTDTQYF
CDR3 DNA: TGTGCCAGCAGCACGGCGACTGGGCGCACAGATACGCAGTATTTT
D gene: NA
V gene: TRBV7-2
clone size: few
J gene: TRBJ2-3

CDR3 protein: CASSWDRGGTEAFF
CDR3 DNA: TGCGCCAGCAGCTGGGACAGGGGAGGAACTGAAGCTTTCTTT
D gene: TRBD1
V gene: TRBV5-1
clone size: NA
J gene: TRBJ1-1

CDR3 protein: CASSSRRQGPQPQHF
CDR3 DNA: TGTGCCAGCAGTTCTCGCCGACAGGGACCTCAGCCCCAGCATTTT
D gene: TRBD1
V gene: TRBV28
clone size: NA
J gene: TRBJ1-5

CDR3 protein: CAISDRTGRNEKLFF
CDR3 DNA: TGTGCCATCAGTGACAGGACAGGGAGAAATGAAAAACTGTTTTTT
D gene: TRBD1
V gene: TRBV10-3
clone size: NA
J gene: TRBJ1-4

CDR3 protein: CASSFSGSLYEQYF
CDR3 DNA: TGTGCCAGCAGTTTTTCCGGGAGTTTGTACGAGCAGTACTTC
D gene: NA
V gene: TRBV28
clone size: NA
J gene: TRBJ2-7

CDR3 protein: CASSVRLSGNEQFF
CDR3 DNA: TGTGCCAGCAGTGTTCGACTCAGCGGGAATGAGCAGTTCTTC
D gene: NA
V gene: TRBV25-1
clone size: NA
J gene: TRBJ2-1

CDR3 protein: CASSEQGDQPQHF
CDR3 DNA: TGCGCCAGCAGTGAACAGGGCGATCAGCCCCAGCATTTT
D gene: NA
V gene: TRBV10-1
clone size: NA
J gene: TRBJ1-5

CDR3 protein: CASSDGGRYEQYF
CDR3 DNA: TGCGCCAGCAGTGACGGAGGCCGGTACGAGCAGTACTTC
D gene: NA
V gene: TRBV10-1
clone size: NA
J gene: TRBJ2-7

CDR3 protein: CASSLDKGTYEQYF
CDR3 DNA: TGTGCCAGCAGCTTAGATAAGGGAACCTACGAGCAGTACTTC
D gene: NA
V gene: TRBV7-9
clone size: NA
J gene: TRBJ2-7

CDR3 protein: CASSIAGQGLNEQFF
CDR3 DNA: TGTGCCAGTAGTATAGCGGGACAGGGGTTGAATGAGCAGTTCTTC
D gene: TRBD1
V gene: TRBV19
clone size: once
J gene: TRBJ2-1

CDR3 protein: CASSVGGRRNYGYTF
CDR3 DNA: TGTGCCAGCAGCGTAGGGGGCAGGCGCAACTATGGCTACACCTTC
D gene: NA
V gene: TRBV9
clone size: NA
J gene: TRBJ1-2

CDR3 protein: CATAWREGLIGADTQYF
CDR3 DNA: TGTGCCACCGCGTGGCGGGAGGGCCTCATCGGGGCAGATACGCAGTATTTT
D gene: TRBD2
V gene: TRBV19
clone size: once
J gene: TRBJ2-3

CDR3 protein: CASSPRGSYNEQFF
CDR3 DNA: TGCGCCAGCAGCCCCCGCGGATCCTACAATGAGCAGTTCTTC
D gene: NA
V gene: TRBV4-1
clone size: NA
J gene: TRBJ2-1

CDR3 protein: CASSQRVLAKNIQYF
CDR3 DNA: TGTGCCAGCAGTCAGAGGGTTCTAGCCAAAAACATTCAGTACTTC
D gene: NA
V gene: TRBV28
clone size: NA
J gene: TRBJ2-4

CDR3 protein: CASSLISRTITGELFF
CDR3 DNA: TGTGCCAGCAGCTTAATCTCCAGGACCATCACCGGGGAGCTGTTTTTT
D gene: NA
V gene: TRBV7-6
clone size: NA
J gene: TRBJ2-2

CDR3 protein: CASSEEGTVSNQPQHF
CDR3 DNA: TGTGCCAGTAGCGAGGAGGGGACGGTTAGCAATCAGCCCCAGCATTTT
D gene: NA
V gene: TRBV19
clone size: NA
J gene: TRBJ1-5

CDR3 protein: CASSELVLQETQYF
CDR3 DNA: TGTGCCAGCAGTGAACTAGTACTCCAAGAGACCCAGTACTTC
D gene: NA
V gene: TRBV2
clone size: few
J gene: TRBJ2-5

CDR3 protein: CASKVAGLADTQYF
CDR3 DNA: TGTGCCAGCAAGGTAGCGGGATTAGCAGATACGCAGTATTTT
D gene: TRBD2
V gene: TRBV6-1
clone size: NA
J gene: TRBJ2-3

CDR3 protein: CAWSHRGGPNTEAFF
CDR3 DNA: TGTGCCTGGAGTCACCGGGGCGGCCCGAACACTGAAGCTTTCTTT
D gene: NA
V gene: TRBV30
clone size: NA
J gene: TRBJ1-1

CDR3 protein: CASSLSRQGMNTIYF
CDR3 DNA: TGTGCCAGCAGCTTATCCCGACAGGGGATGAACACCATATATTTT
D gene: TRBD1
V gene: TRBV7-2
clone size: few
J gene: TRBJ1-3

CDR3 protein: CASRLVSTEAFF
CDR3 DNA: TGTGCCAGCAGACTCGTGAGCACTGAAGCTTTCTTT
D gene: NA
V gene: TRBV28
clone size: NA
J gene: TRBJ1-1

CDR3 protein: CATAGQGRNTIYF
CDR3 DNA: TGTGCCACTGCGGGACAGGGACGAAACACCATATATTTT
D gene: TRBD1
V gene: TRBV19
clone size: many
J gene: TRBJ1-3

CDR3 protein: CASSTGAVGYTF
CDR3 DNA: TGTGCCAGCAGTACAGGGGCTGTTGGCTACACCTTC
D gene: TRBD1
V gene: TRBV28
clone size: few
J gene: TRBJ1-2

CDR3 protein: CASNSGYEQYF
CDR3 DNA: TGTGCCAGCAATAGCGGATACGAGCAGTACTTC
D gene: NA
V gene: TRBV28
clone size: NA
J gene: TRBJ2-7